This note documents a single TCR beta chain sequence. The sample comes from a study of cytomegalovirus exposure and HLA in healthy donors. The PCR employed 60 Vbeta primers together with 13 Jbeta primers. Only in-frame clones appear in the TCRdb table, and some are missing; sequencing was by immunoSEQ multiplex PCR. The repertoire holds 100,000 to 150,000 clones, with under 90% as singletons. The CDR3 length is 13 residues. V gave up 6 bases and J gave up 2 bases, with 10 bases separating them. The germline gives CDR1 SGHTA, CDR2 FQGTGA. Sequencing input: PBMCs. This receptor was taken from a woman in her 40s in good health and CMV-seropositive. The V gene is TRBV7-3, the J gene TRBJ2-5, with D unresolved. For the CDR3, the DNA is TGTGCCAGCAGTTCGAGCCTACAAGAGACCCAGTACTTC. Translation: CASSSSLQETQYF.